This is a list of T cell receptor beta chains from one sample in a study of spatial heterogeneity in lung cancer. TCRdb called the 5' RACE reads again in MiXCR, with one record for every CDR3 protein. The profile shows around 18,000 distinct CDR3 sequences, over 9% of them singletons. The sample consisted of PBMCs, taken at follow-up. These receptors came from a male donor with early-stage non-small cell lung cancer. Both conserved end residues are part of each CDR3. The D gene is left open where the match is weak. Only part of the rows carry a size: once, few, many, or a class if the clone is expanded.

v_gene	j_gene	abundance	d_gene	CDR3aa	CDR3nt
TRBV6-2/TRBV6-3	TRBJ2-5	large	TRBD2	CASSYVTSGEETQYF	TGTGCCAGCAGTTACGTGACTAGCGGGGAAGAGACCCAGTACTTC
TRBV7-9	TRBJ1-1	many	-	CASSLGSGSTDTEAFF	TGTGCCAGCAGCTTAGGTTCGGGTTCGACAGACACTGAAGCTTTCTTT
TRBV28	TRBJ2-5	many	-	CASSQGIQYF	TGTGCCAGCAGTCAGGGAATCCAGTACTTC
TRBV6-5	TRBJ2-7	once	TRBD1	CASRPDRVGYEQYF	TGTGCCAGCAGGCCTGACAGGGTTGGATACGAGCAGTACTTC
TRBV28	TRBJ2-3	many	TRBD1	CASSLPGTGRDTQYF	TGTGCCAGCAGTTTACCAGGGACAGGGCGAGATACGCAGTATTTT
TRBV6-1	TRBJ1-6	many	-	CASSDPGHFINSPLHF	TGTGCCAGCAGTGATCCGGGACATTTCATAAATTCACCCCTCCACTTT
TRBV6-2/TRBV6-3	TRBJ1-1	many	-	CASRDSTNTEAFF	TGTGCCAGCAGGGACAGCACGAACACTGAAGCTTTCTTT
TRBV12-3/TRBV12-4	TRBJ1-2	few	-	CASGNRDTYGYTF	TGTGCCAGCGGAAACAGGGACACCTATGGCTACACCTTC
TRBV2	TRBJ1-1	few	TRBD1	CASSKDRDTEAFF	TGTGCCAGCAGTAAGGACAGGGACACTGAAGCTTTCTTT
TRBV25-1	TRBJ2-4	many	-	CASSASRGLLPLAKNIQYF	TGTGCCAGCAGCGCCTCCCGGGGACTCCTACCATTAGCCAAAAACATTCAGTACTTC
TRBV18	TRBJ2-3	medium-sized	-	CASSPGGGGGTDTQYF	TGTGCCAGCTCACCAGGGGGCGGTGGAGGCACAGATACGCAGTATTTT
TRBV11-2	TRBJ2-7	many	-	CASSLGAGNLEQYF	TGTGCCAGCAGCTTAGGTGCCGGGAACCTCGAGCAGTACTTC
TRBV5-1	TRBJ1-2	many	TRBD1	CASSPDRANYGYTF	TGCGCCAGCAGCCCGGACAGGGCTAACTATGGCTACACCTTC
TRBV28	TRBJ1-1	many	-	CASSFTGSQESTEAFF	TGTGCCAGCAGCTTCACCGGATCGCAGGAATCCACTGAAGCTTTCTTT
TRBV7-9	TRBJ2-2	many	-	CASSSQWGFVELFF	TGTGCCAGCAGCTCACAATGGGGTTTTGTGGAGCTGTTTTTT
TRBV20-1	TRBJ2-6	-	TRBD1	CSARTRTGAGANVLTF	TGCAGTGCTAGAACCCGTACAGGGGCTGGGGCCAACGTCCTGACTTTC
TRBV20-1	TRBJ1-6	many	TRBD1	CSARRQGGSYNSPLHF	TGCAGTGCTAGGCGACAGGGTGGCTCCTATAATTCACCCCTCCACTTT
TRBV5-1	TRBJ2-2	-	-	CASSLGGSGSTGELFF	TGCGCCAGCAGCTTAGGTGGGTCAGGGAGCACCGGGGAGCTGTTTTTT
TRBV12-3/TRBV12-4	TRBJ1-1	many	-	CASSFLDPTPRKTEAFF	TGTGCCAGCAGTTTCCTAGACCCCACCCCGAGGAAGACTGAAGCTTTCTTT
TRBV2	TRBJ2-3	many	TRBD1	CASSYDRGGPDTQYF	TGTGCCAGCAGTTACGACAGGGGGGGCCCAGATACGCAGTATTTT
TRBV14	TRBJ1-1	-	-	CASSLRGDTEAFF	TGTGCCAGCAGCCTTCGGGGAGACACTGAAGCTTTCTTT
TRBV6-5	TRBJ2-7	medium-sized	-	CASSYSLDHPTKQYF	TGTGCCAGCAGTTACTCTCTGGACCATCCTACGAAGCAGTACTTC
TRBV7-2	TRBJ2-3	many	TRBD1	CASILGQGPDTQYF	TGTGCCAGCATCCTAGGACAGGGTCCAGATACGCAGTATTTT
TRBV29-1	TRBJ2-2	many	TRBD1	CSATPRVRQGSDTGELFF	TGCAGCGCAACACCTAGAGTAAGACAGGGATCTGACACCGGGGAGCTGTTTTTT
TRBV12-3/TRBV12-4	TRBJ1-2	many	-	CASSYRNYGYTF	TGTGCCAGCAGTTACCGGAACTATGGCTACACCTTC
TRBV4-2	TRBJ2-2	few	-	CASSLRGGPTGELFF	TGTGCCAGCAGCCTTCGCGGGGGCCCCACCGGGGAGCTGTTTTTT
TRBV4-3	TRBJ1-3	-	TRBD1	CASSQDRGAGNTIYF	TGCGCCAGCAGCCAGGACAGGGGAGCTGGAAACACCATATATTTT
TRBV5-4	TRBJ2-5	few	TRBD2	CASSLYGLADMYQETQYF	TGTGCCAGCAGCTTGTATGGACTAGCGGATATGTACCAAGAGACCCAGTACTTC
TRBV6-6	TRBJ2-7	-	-	CASSKGLGPREQYF	TGTGCCAGCAGTAAGGGACTCGGCCCTAGAGAGCAGTACTTC
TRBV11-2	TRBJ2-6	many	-	CASSLGGANVLTF	TGTGCCAGCAGCTTAGGAGGGGCCAACGTCCTGACTTTC
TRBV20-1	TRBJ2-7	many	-	CSAPDRTYEQYF	TGCAGTGCCCCCGACAGGACCTACGAGCAGTACTTC
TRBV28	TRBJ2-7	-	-	CASSSLLTNSYEQYF	TGTGCCAGCAGTTCTCTACTTACTAACTCCTACGAGCAGTACTTC
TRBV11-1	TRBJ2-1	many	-	CASSYSERANEQFF	TGTGCCAGCAGTTATAGCGAGAGGGCTAATGAGCAGTTCTTC
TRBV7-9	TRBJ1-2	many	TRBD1	CASSLGDRKPNYGYTF	TGTGCCAGCAGCTTAGGGGACAGGAAACCTAACTATGGCTACACCTTC
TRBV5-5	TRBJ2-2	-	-	CASSWGTTGELFF	TGTGCCAGCAGCTGGGGGACCACCGGGGAGCTGTTTTTT
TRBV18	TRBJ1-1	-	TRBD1	CASSRGQGGTEAFF	TGTGCCAGCTCCCGCGGACAGGGGGGCACTGAAGCTTTCTTT
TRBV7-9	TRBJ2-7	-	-	CASSLSSSYEQYF	TGTGCCAGCAGCTTATCCAGCTCCTACGAGCAGTACTTC
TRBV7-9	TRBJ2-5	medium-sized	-	CASSSRVPPETQYF	TGTGCCAGCAGCTCCCGGGTACCGCCTGAGACCCAGTACTTC
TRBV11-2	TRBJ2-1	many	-	CASSPVWDEQFF	TGTGCCAGCAGCCCCGTCTGGGATGAGCAGTTCTTC
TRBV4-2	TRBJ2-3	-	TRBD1	CASSQADRGSYTDTQYF	TGTGCCAGCAGCCAGGCCGACAGGGGTTCTTACACAGATACGCAGTATTTT
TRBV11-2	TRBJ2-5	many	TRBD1	CASSLGDRGPKAAQYF	TGTGCCAGCAGCTTAGGGGACAGGGGGCCAAAGGCGGCCCAGTACTTC
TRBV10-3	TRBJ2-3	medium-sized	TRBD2	CAISERLAGERRTDTQYF	TGTGCCATCAGTGAGAGGCTAGCGGGGGAGCGACGCACAGATACGCAGTATTTT
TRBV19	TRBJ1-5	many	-	CASSIRGRNQPQHF	TGTGCCAGTAGTATTCGGGGACGCAATCAGCCCCAGCATTTT
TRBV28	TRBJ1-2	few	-	CASSLGQGRYGYTF	TGTGCCAGCAGTTTGGGGCAGGGGCGCTATGGCTACACCTTC
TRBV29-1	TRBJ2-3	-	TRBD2	CSVPLAGGGDTQYF	TGCAGCGTTCCCTTAGCGGGAGGGGGAGATACGCAGTATTTT
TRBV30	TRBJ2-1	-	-	CAWKGSQVINEQFF	TGTGCCTGGAAAGGGTCCCAGGTGATCAATGAGCAGTTCTTC
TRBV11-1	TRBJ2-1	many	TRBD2	CASSLAGGLQFF	TGTGCCAGCAGCTTAGCGGGAGGGTTGCAGTTCTTC
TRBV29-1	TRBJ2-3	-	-	CSVEVGSTDTQYF	TGCAGCGTTGAAGTGGGGAGCACAGATACGCAGTATTTT
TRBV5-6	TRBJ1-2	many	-	CASSSATGIWGGYTF	TGTGCCAGCAGTTCTGCGACAGGCATTTGGGGGGGCTACACCTTC
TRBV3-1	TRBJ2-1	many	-	CASSPETPRGDEQFF	TGTGCCAGCAGCCCGGAGACTCCCCGGGGCGATGAGCAGTTCTTC
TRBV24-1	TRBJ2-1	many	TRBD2	CATSDSSGGFYNEQFF	TGTGCCACCAGTGACTCTAGCGGGGGTTTCTACAATGAGCAGTTCTTC
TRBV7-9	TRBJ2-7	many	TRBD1	CASSRDSNEQYF	TGTGCCAGCAGCCGGGACAGCAACGAGCAGTACTTC
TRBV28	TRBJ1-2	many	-	CASSFGSNYGYTF	TGTGCCAGCAGTTTCGGCAGTAACTATGGCTACACCTTC
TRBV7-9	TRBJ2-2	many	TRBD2	CASSLLGTSGPGANTGELFF	TGTGCCAGCAGCTTACTCGGGACTAGCGGGCCAGGGGCGAACACCGGGGAGCTGTTTTTT
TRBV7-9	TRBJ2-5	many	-	CASSLGRTKETQYF	TGTGCCAGCAGCTTAGGGAGGACTAAAGAGACCCAGTACTTC
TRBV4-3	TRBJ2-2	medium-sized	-	CASSYGTYGELFF	TGCGCCAGCAGCTACGGGACTTACGGGGAGCTGTTTTTT
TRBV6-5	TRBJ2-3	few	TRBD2	CASSKLAGGRTDTQYF	TGTGCCAGCAGTAAACTAGCGGGGGGGCGCACAGATACGCAGTATTTT
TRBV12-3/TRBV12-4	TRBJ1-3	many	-	CASSFTTGTGGNTIYF	TGTGCCAGCAGTTTTACGACCGGGACGGGAGGAAACACCATATATTTT
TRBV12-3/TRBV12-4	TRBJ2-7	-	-	CASSPSLDRHIEQYF	TGTGCCAGCAGTCCATCCTTGGACCGACACATCGAGCAGTACTTC
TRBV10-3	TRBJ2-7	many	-	CAISERSEQYF	TGTGCCATCAGTGAGAGAAGCGAGCAGTACTTC